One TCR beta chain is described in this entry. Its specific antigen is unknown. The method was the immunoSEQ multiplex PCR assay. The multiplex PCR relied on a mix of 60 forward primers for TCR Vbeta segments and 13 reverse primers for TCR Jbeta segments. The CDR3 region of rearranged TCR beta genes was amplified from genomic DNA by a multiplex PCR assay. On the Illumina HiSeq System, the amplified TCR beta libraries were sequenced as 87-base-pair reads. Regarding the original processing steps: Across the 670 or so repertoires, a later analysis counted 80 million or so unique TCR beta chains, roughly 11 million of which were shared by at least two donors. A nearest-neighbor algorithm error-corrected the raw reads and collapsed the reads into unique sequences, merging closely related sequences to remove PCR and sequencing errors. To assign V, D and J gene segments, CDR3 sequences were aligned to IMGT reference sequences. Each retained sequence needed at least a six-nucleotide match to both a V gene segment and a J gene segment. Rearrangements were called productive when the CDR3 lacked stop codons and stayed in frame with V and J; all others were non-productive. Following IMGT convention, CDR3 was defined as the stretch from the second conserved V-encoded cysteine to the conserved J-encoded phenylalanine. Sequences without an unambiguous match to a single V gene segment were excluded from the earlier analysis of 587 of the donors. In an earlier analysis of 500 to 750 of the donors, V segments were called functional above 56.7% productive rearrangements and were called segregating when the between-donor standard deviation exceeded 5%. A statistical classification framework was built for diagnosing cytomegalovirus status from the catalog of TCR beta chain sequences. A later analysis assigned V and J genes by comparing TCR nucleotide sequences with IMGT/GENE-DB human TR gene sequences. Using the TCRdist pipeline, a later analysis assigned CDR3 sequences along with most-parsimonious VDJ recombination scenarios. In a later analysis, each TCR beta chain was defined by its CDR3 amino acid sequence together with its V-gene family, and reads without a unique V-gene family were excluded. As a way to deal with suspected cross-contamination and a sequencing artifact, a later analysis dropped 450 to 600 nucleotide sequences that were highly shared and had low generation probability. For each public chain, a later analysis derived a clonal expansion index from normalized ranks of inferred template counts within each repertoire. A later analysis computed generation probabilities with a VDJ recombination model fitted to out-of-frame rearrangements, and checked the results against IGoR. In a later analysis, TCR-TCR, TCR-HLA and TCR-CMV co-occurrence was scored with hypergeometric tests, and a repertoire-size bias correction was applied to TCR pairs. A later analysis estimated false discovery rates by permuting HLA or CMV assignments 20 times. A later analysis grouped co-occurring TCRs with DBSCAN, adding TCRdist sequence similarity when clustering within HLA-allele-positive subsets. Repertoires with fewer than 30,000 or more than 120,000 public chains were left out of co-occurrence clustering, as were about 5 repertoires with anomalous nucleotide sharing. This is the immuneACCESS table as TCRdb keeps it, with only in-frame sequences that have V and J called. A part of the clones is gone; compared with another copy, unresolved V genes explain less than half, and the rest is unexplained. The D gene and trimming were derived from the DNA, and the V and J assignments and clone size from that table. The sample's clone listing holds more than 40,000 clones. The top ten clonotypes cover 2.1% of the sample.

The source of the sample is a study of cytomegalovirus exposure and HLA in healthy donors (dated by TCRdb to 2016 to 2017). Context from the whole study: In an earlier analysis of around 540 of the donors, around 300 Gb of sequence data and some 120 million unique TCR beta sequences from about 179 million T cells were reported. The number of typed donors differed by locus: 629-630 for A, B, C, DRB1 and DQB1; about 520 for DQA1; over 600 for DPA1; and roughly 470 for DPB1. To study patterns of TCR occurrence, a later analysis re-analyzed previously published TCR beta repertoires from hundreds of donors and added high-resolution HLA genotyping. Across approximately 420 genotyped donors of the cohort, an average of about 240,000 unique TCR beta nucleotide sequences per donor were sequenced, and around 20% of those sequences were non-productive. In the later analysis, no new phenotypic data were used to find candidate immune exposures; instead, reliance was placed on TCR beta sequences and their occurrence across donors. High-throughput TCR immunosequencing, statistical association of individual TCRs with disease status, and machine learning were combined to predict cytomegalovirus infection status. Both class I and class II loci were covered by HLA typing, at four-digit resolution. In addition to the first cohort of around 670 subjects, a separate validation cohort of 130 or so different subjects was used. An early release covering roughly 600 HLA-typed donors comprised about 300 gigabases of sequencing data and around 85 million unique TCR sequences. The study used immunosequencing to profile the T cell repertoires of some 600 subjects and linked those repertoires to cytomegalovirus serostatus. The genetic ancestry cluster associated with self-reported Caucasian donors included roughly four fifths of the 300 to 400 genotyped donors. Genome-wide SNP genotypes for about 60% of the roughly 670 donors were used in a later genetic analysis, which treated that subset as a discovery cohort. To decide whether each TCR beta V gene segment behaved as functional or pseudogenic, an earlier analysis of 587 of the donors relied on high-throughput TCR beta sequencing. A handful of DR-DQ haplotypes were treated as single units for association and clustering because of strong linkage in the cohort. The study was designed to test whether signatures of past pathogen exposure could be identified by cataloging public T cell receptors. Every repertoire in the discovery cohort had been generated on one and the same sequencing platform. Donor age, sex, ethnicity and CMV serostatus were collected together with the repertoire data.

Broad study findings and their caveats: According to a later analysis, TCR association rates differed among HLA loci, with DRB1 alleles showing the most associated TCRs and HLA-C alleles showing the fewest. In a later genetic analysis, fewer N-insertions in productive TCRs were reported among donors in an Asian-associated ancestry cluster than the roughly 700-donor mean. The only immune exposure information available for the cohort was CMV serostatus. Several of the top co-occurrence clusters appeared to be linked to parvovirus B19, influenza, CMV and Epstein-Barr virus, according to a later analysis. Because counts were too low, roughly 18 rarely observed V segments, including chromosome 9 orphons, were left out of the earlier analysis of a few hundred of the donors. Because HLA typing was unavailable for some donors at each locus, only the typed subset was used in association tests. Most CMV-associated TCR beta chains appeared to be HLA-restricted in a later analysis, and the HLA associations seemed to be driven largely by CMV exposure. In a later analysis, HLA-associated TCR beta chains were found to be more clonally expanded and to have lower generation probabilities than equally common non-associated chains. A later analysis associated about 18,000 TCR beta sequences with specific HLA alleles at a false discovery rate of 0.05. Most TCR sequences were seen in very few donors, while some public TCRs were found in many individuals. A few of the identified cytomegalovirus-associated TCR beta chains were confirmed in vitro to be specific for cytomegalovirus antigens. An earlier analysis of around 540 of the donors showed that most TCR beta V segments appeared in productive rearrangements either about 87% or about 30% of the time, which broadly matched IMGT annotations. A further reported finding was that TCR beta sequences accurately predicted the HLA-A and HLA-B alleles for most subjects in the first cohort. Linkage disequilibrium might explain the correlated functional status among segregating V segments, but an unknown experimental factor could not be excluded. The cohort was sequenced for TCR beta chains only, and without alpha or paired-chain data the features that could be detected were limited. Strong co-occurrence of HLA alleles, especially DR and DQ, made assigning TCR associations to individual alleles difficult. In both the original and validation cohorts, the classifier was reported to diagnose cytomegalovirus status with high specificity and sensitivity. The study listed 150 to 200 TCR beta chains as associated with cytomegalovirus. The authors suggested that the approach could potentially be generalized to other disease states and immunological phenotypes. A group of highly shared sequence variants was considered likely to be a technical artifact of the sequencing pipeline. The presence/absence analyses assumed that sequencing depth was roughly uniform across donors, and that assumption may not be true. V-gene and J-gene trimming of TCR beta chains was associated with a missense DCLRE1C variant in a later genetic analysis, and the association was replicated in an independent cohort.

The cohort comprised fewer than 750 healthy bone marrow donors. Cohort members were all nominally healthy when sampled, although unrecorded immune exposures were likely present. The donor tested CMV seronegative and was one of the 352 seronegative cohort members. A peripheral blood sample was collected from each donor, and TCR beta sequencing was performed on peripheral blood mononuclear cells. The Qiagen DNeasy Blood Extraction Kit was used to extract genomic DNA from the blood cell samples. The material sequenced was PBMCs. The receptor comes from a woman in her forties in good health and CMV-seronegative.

The CDR3 has the sequence CASSILDQETQYF. The nucleotide sequence is TGTGCCAGTAGTATACTAGACCAAGAGACCCAGTACTTC. The V gene is TRBV19 and the J gene is TRBJ2-5; no D segment can be confidently identified. The CDR3, cysteine through phenylalanine, is 13 amino acids long. Only the CDR3 region is kept as DNA, spanning 39 bases read in frame from base 1. At the junction V is shortened by 2 bases and J by 0 bases, with 4 bases in between. The germline V gene (reference sequence) sets CDR1 to LNHDA and CDR2 to SQIVND.